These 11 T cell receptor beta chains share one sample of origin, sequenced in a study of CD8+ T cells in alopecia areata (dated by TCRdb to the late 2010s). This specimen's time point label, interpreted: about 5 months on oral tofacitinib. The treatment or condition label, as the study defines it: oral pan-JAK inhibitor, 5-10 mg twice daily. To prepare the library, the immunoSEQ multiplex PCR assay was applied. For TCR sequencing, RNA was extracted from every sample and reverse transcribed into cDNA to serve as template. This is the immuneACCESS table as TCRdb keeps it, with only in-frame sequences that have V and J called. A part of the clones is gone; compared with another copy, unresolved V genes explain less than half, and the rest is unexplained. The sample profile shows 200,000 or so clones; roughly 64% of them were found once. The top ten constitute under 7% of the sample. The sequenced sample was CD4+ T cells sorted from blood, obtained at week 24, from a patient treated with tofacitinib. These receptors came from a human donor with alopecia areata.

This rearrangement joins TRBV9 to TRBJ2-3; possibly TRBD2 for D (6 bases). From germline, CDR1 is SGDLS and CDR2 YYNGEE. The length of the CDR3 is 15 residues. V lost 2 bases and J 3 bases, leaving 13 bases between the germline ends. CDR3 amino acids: CASSVASSATDTQYF. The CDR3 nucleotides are TGTGCCAGCAGCGTTGCGTCTAGCGCAACAGATACGCAGTATTTT.

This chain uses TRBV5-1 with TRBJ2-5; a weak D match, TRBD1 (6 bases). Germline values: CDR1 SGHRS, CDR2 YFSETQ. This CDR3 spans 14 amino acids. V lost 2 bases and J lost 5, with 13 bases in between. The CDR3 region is CASSLFDTGETQYF. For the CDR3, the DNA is TGCGCCAGCAGCTTATTCGATACAGGGGAGACCCAGTACTTC.

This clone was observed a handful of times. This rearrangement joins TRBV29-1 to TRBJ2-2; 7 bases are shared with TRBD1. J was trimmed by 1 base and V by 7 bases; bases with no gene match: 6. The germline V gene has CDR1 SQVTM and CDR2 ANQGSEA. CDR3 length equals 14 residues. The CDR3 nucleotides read TGCAGCGCCCAAAGGACAGGGAACACCGGGGAGCTGTTTTTT. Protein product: CSAQRTGNTGELFF.

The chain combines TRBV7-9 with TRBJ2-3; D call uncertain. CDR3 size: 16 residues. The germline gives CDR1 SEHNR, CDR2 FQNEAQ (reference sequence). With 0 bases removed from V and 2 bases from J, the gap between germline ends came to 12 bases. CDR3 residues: CASSLAVPIDTDTQYF. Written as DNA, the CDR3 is TGTGCCAGCAGCTTAGCGGTTCCAATCGACACAGATACGCAGTATTTT.

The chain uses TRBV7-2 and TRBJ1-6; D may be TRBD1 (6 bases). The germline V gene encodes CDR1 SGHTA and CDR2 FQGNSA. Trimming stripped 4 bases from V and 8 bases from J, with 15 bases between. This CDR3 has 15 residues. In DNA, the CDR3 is TGTGCCAGCAGCTCCAGGGGCATGATGGATTCACCCCTCCACTTT. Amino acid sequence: CASSSRGMMDSPLHF. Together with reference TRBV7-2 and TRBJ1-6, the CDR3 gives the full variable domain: GAGVSQSPSNKVTEKGKDVELRCDPISGHTALYWYRQSLGQGLEFLIYFQGNSAPDKSGLPSDRFSAERTGGSVSTLTIQRTQQEDSAVYLCASSSRGMMDSPLHFGNGTRLTVT.

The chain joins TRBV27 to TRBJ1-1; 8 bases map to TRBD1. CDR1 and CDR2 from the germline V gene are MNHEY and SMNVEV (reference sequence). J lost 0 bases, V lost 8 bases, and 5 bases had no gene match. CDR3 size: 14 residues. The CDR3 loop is CASRDRNMNTEAFF. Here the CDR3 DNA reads TGTGCCAGCCGGGACAGGAACATGAACACTGAAGCTTTCTTT.

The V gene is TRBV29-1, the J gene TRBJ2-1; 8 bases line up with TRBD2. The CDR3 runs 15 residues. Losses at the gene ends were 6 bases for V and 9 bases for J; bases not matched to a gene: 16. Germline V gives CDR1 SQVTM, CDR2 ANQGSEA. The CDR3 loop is CSVATSGHRGGEQFF. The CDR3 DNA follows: TGCAGCGTAGCCACTAGCGGACACCGAGGGGGTGAGCAGTTCTTC.

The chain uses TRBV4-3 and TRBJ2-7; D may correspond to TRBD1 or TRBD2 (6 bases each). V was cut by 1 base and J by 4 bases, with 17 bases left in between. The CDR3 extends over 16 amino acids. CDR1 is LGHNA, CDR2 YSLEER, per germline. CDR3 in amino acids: CASSQGRGRIGYEQYF. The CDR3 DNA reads TGCGCCAGCAGCCAAGGGAGGGGGAGGATCGGGTACGAGCAGTACTTC.

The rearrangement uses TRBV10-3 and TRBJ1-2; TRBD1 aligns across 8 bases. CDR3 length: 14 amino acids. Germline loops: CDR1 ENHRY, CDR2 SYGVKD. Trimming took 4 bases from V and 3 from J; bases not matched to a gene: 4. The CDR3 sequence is CAISVDRGDYGYTF. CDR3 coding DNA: TGTGCCATCAGTGTAGACAGGGGTGACTATGGCTACACCTTC.

CDR3 bases: TGTGCCAGCAGTGGTCGGACAGGTCCCTACGAGCAGTACTTC. As protein: CASSGRTGPYEQYF. This chain joins TRBV6-1 and TRBJ2-7; 7 nucleotides agree with TRBD1. The ends lost 4 bases at V and 2 bases at J; junction bases unmatched: 5. This CDR3 spans 14 amino acids. The germline CDR1 and CDR2 sequences are MNHNS and SASEGT.

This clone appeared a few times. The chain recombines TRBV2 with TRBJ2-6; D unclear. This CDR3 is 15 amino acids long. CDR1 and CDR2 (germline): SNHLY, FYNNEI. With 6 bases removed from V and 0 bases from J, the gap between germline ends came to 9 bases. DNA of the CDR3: TGTGCCAGCAGGGCAACAATCTCTGGGGCCAACGTCCTGACTTTC. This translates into CASRATISGANVLTF.